This T cell receptor beta chain is drawn from a study of cytomegalovirus exposure and HLA in healthy donors. For the study at large: About 85 million unique TCRs from HLA-typed donors were held in an early release of data. Regarding the study as a whole: Being productive about 87% or about 30% of the time was typical of most TCR beta V segments in an earlier analysis. Immune exposure information comprised only CMV serostatus. Many donors shared some public TCRs, even though most TCR sequences were rare.

The sample holds a few counts of this clone. Its specificity is not known. PCR amplification relied on 60 Vbeta primers (plus 13 Jbeta primers). Clones were read by immunoSEQ multiplex PCR, and TCRdb kept only the in-frame ones, dropping some. The sample has roughly 120,000 clones, around 79% seen once; the top ten hold roughly 3.1%. The J segment lost 5 bases and the V segment lost 4 bases, leaving 6 bases of the junction unmatched. The germline CDR1 and CDR2 sequences are MNHEY and SVGAGI. This CDR3 region has 14 residues. The receptor's source is a woman aged 25 to 39 in good health and CMV-seropositive. V gene TRBV6-5 combines with J gene TRBJ2-3; 7 bases align to TRBD2. The sequenced sample was PBMCs. The CDR3, as DNA: TGTGCCAGCAGTTCCGGGGGGAGCGTAGATACGCAGTATTTT. This encodes CASSSGGSVDTQYF.